A selection of T cell receptor beta chains follows, all from one sample in a study of T-cell memory formation after mild COVID-19. Each CDR3 protein is one row after TCRdb ran MiXCR on the 5' RACE reads. Found here are about 240,000 distinct CDR3 sequences, 9.4% of them singletons; the top ten hold roughly 21%. Material for sequencing was PBMCs or a T cell subset sorted from them (not recorded which). The receptor set was obtained from a man in his late teens or twenties who had mild COVID-19 (a few samples of this study predate the infection). Cell type and time point are not known. The CDR3 runs from the conserved cysteine through the conserved F or W. D genes are given only for firm matches. Size values are once, few and many counts, or a class for expanded clones, and some rows have none.

j_call	d_call	v_call	clone_size	cdr3_aa	cdr3_nt
TRBJ2-3	TRBD1	TRBV27	few	CASSRGPSDTQYF	TGTGCCAGTTCGAGGGGGCCGTCAGATACGCAGTATTTT
TRBJ2-7	NA	TRBV7-9	NA	CASSYRSRIEQYF	TGTGCCAGCAGCTACAGGAGCCGGATCGAGCAGTACTTC
TRBJ2-3	NA	TRBV7-9	NA	CASSLTGVQEAGAWSADTQYF	TGTGCCAGCAGCCTAACTGGGGTGCAGGAGGCGGGTGCGTGGAGCGCAGATACGCAGTATTTT
TRBJ2-1	NA	TRBV2	few	CASRIVVGFDNEQFF	TGTGCCAGCAGGATCGTGGTGGGGTTCGACAATGAGCAGTTCTTC
TRBJ2-4	TRBD1	TRBV6-5	few	CASSPPGQPRNIQYF	TGTGCCAGCAGTCCCCCGGGACAGCCCCGAAACATTCAGTACTTC
TRBJ1-2	NA	TRBV30	few	CAWSGSGSPGLGYTF	TGTGCCTGGAGTGGATCGGGCAGCCCAGGGCTTGGCTACACCTTC
TRBJ1-5	NA	TRBV5-4	NA	CASSLKGSVQPQHF	TGTGCCAGCAGCTTGAAAGGCAGCGTCCAGCCCCAGCATTTT
TRBJ2-4	TRBD2	TRBV12-3/TRBV12-4	NA	CASTPAGGNIQYF	TGTGCCAGCACACCAGCGGGGGGAAACATTCAGTACTTC
TRBJ2-3	NA	TRBV5-1	few	CASSLRGLPDTQYF	TGCGCCAGCAGCTTGAGAGGGCTCCCAGATACGCAGTATTTT
TRBJ1-1	NA	TRBV5-1	NA	CASSLGVFMNTEAFF	TGCGCCAGCAGCTTGGGGGTTTTCATGAACACTGAAGCTTTCTTT
TRBJ2-2	NA	TRBV7-8	few	CASSRPRGNEDTGELFF	TGTGCCAGCAGCCGCCCCCGGGGGAACGAGGACACCGGGGAGCTGTTTTTT
TRBJ2-3	TRBD2	TRBV7-3	NA	CASSLGLAGGLNTDTQYF	TGTGCCAGCAGCCTCGGACTAGCGGGGGGGCTTAACACAGATACGCAGTATTTT
TRBJ2-1	NA	TRBV11-2	few	CASSGDARNEQFF	TGTGCCAGCAGCGGGGACGCCCGCAATGAGCAGTTCTTC
TRBJ1-1	NA	TRBV28	NA	CASRSWGGWRTEAFF	TGTGCCAGCAGGTCCTGGGGGGGTTGGCGCACTGAAGCTTTCTTT
TRBJ2-6	TRBD2	TRBV6-2/TRBV6-3	few	CASSYRGVRANVLTF	TGTGCCAGCAGTTACCGGGGGGTCCGGGCCAACGTCCTGACTTTC
TRBJ2-3	TRBD2	TRBV19	few	CASKETGGPDTQYF	TGTGCCAGTAAAGAAACGGGGGGGCCAGATACGCAGTATTTT
TRBJ2-5	NA	TRBV15	NA	CAIARRGEETQYF	TGTGCCATCGCCCGGAGAGGTGAAGAGACCCAGTACTTC
TRBJ2-1	TRBD2	TRBV7-9	many	CASPGGVSYNEQFF	TGTGCCAGCCCCGGGGGGGTCTCCTACAATGAGCAGTTCTTC
TRBJ1-2	TRBD1	TRBV7-6	many	CASSLGTGNGYTF	TGTGCCAGCAGCTTAGGGACAGGGAATGGCTACACCTTC
TRBJ2-2	TRBD1	TRBV11-2	NA	CASSPGQGVTGELFF	TGTGCCAGCAGCCCGGGACAGGGAGTGACCGGGGAGCTGTTTTTT
TRBJ1-2	NA	TRBV5-6	NA	CASSKGRGGYTF	TGTGCCAGCAGCAAGGGACGCGGTGGCTACACCTTC
TRBJ1-1	NA	TRBV5-1	NA	CASSLGNLEAFF	TGCGCCAGCAGCTTAGGGAATTTAGAAGCTTTCTTT
TRBJ2-1	TRBD1	TRBV12-3/TRBV12-4	NA	CASSGEQGGYEQFF	TGTGCCAGCAGTGGAGAACAGGGGGGCTATGAGCAGTTCTTC
TRBJ1-6	NA	TRBV29-1	NA	CSVGQNYNSPLHF	TGCAGCGTTGGACAAAATTATAATTCACCCCTCCACTTT
TRBJ2-3	NA	TRBV7-2	many	CASSGAGDTQYF	TGTGCCAGCAGTGGAGCAGGGGATACGCAGTATTTT
TRBJ2-2	NA	TRBV7-2	many	CASSPGGPGTGELFF	TGTGCCAGCAGCCCGGGGGGCCCGGGTACCGGGGAGCTGTTTTTT
TRBJ1-5	TRBD1	TRBV6-5	NA	CASRDRSYSNQPQHF	TGTGCCAGCAGGGACAGGAGTTATAGCAATCAGCCCCAGCATTTT
TRBJ2-1	TRBD2	TRBV20-1	NA	CSAGKGLANYNEQFF	TGCAGTGCCGGGAAGGGACTAGCCAACTACAATGAGCAGTTCTTC
TRBJ1-2	NA	TRBV11-2	few	CASSQGVGPSWSYTF	TGTGCCAGCAGCCAGGGTGTTGGACCCTCCTGGAGCTACACCTTC
TRBJ2-5	NA	TRBV6-5	few	CASSLGQPEETQYF	TGTGCCAGCAGCCTGGGGCAGCCCGAAGAGACCCAGTACTTC
TRBJ2-7	NA	TRBV7-9	few	CASSRDTGYEQYF	TGTGCCAGCAGCCGGGACACCGGCTACGAGCAGTACTTC
TRBJ1-4	TRBD1	TRBV30	NA	CAWQDREREKLFF	TGTGCCTGGCAAGACAGGGAACGTGAAAAACTGTTTTTT
TRBJ2-3	TRBD2	TRBV7-9	many	CASSLALAGGQDTQYF	TGTGCCAGCAGCTTGGCCCTAGCGGGGGGGCAAGATACGCAGTATTTT
TRBJ1-1	NA	TRBV14	NA	CASSQVGIGTEAFF	TGTGCCAGCAGCCAAGTAGGGATCGGCACTGAAGCTTTCTTT
TRBJ1-3	NA	TRBV5-4	few	CASSKQAGTSGNTIYF	TGTGCCAGCAGCAAACAGGCCGGAACCTCTGGAAACACCATATATTTT
TRBJ1-5	NA	TRBV20-1	few	CSQRSGDRPQHF	TGCAGTCAGCGGTCCGGGGATCGGCCCCAGCATTTT
TRBJ1-6	TRBD1	TRBV27	NA	CASRETGLSSPLHF	TGTGCCAGCAGGGAGACAGGGCTGAGTTCACCCCTCCACTTT
TRBJ1-5	NA	TRBV2	few	CASVPDIPNQPQHF	TGTGCCAGCGTTCCTGATATTCCCAATCAGCCCCAGCATTTT
TRBJ1-5	TRBD1	TRBV7-2	NA	CASSFGGAGGQPQHF	TGTGCCAGCAGCTTCGGGGGGGCAGGGGGTCAGCCCCAGCATTTT
TRBJ1-1	NA	TRBV7-2	NA	CASSRAVVNTEAFF	TGTGCCAGCAGCCGAGCGGTGGTGAACACTGAAGCTTTCTTT